This T cell receptor beta chain was documented in a study of T cells in Graves' hyperthyroidism and ophthalmopathy. Study in general: Initial diagnosis, before any treatment, was when peripheral blood was collected.

Amplification of TCR beta CDR3 regions was performed using RNA transcripts as template. Primed by the HTBI set, a first-round RT-PCR was run on the TCR CDR3. TCRdb passed the multiplex PCR reads through MiXCR, listing each CDR3 protein once. This table holds hundreds of thousands of distinct CDR3 sequences, approximately 14% found once. Findings and limits, study-wide: Most expanded thyroid clonotypes above 0.001 recurred in blood. Before onset, by a median of approximately 6.2 months, the model predicted ophthalmopathy. By a 13 V-J model, ophthalmopathy was set apart from stable hyperthyroidism.

The CDR3 covers 15 residues. Deletions cut 7 bases from V and 0 bases from J, with 15 bases between. Germline V gene sequence: CDR1 MNHEY, CDR2 SVGEGT. This clonotype was seen only a few times. What it binds is not known. This rearrangement joins TRBV6-2 or TRBV6-3 to TRBJ2-5; possibly TRBD1 for D (6 bases). Sequenced material: blood. The clonotype was recovered from a woman aged 45-60 years with Graves' ophthalmopathy. CDR3 amino acids: CASTENGQNQETQYF. In DNA, the CDR3 is TGTGCCAGCACCGAAAACGGACAGAACCAAGAGACCCAGTACTTC.